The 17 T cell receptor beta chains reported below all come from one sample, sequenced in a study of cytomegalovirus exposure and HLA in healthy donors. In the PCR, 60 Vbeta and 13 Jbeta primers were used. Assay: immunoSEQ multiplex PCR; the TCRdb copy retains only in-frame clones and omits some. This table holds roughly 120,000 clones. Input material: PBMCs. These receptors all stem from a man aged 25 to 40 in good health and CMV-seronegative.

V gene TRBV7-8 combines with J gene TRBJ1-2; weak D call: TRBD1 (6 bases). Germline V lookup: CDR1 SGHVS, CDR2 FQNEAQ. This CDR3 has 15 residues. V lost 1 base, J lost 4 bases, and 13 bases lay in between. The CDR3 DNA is TGTGCCAGCAGCTTAGAGATTGCAGGGGTCTATGGCTACACCTTC. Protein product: CASSLEIAGVYGYTF.

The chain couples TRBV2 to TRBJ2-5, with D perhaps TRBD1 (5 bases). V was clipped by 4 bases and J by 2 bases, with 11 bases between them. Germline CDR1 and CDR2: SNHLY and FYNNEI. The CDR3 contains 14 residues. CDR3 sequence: CASSASKGQETQYF. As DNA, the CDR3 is TGTGCCAGCAGTGCGTCGAAGGGGCAAGAGACCCAGTACTTC.

The CDR3 DNA reads TGTGCCAGTAGGCCGCCTCCTTGGGCCCCCGGCACAGATACGCAGTATTTT. It yields the protein CASRPPPWAPGTDTQYF. V gene TRBV27 combines with J gene TRBJ2-3; D gene unclear. Germline V CDR1 and CDR2: MNHEY, SMNVEV (reference sequence). The V gene lost 9 bases and the J gene lost 1 base, with 23 bases spanning the gap. This CDR3 comprises 17 residues.

The CDR3 bases are TGCGCCAGCAGCTTGGGACAGGGCAATGAGCAGTTCTTC. This encodes CASSLGQGNEQFF. The rearrangement joins TRBV5-1 to TRBJ2-1; 7 nucleotides line up with TRBD1. Germline V gives CDR1 SGHRS, CDR2 YFSETQ. Trimming took 0 bases from V and 6 from J; bases not matched to a gene: 0. The CDR3 totals 13 residues. The whole variable domain, remainder taken from reference TRBV5-1 and TRBJ2-1, is KAGVTQTPRYLIKTRGQQVTLSCSPISGHRSVSWYQQTPGQGLQFLFEYFSETQRNKGNFPGRFSGRQFSNSRSEMNVSTLELGDSALYLCASSLGQGNEQFFGPGTRLTVL.

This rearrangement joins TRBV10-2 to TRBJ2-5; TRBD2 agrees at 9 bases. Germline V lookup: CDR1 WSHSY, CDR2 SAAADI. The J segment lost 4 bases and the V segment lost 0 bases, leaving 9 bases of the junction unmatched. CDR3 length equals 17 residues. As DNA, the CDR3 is TGCGCCAGCAGTGAGTCGCCTAGCGGGGACAGAGGAGAGACCCAGTACTTC. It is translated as CASSESPSGDRGETQYF.

Written as DNA, the CDR3 is TGCGCCAGCAGCTTCACTGACAGGGGAGAGCAAGAGACCCAGTACTTC. Translated, it gives CASSFTDRGEQETQYF. This sequence joins TRBV5-1 and TRBJ2-5, with 8 bases matching TRBD1. Per germline, CDR1 SGHRS and CDR2 YFSETQ. V dropped 2 bases and J dropped 2; count of bases not matched to a gene: 8. The CDR3 is 16 residues long.

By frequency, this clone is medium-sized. The DNA of the CDR3 is TGTGCCAGCAGTTATCCCCAGACTCCTAACTATGGCTACACCTTC. This sequence encodes CASSYPQTPNYGYTF. The chain couples TRBV6-6 to TRBJ1-2; no firm D call. V was clipped by 3 bases and J by 0 bases, with 11 bases between them. Per the germline V gene, CDR1 is MNHNY and CDR2 is SVGAGI (reference sequence). The CDR3 contains 15 residues.

The CDR3 nucleotides read TGTGCCAGCAGCATGACAGGGACCGCAGATACGCAGTATTTT. Protein product: CASSMTGTADTQYF. The chain links TRBV7-7 to TRBJ2-3; 7 bases agree with TRBD1. Germline CDR1 reads SSHAT; CDR2 reads FNYEAQ (reference sequence). V was pared by 5 bases and J by 4 bases, with 6 bases of the junction left unmatched. This CDR3 is built from 14 residues.

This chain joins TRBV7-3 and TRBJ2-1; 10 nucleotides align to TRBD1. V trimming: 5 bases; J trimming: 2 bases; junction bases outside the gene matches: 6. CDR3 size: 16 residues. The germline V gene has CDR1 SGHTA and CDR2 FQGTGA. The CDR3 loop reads CASSRTGGNPYNEQFF. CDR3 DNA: TGTGCCAGCAGCCGGACAGGGGGAAACCCCTACAATGAGCAGTTCTTC.

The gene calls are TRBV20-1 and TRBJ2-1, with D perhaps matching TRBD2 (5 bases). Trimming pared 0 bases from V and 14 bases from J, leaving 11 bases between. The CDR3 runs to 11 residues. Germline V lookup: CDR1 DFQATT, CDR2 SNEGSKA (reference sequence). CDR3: CSARDKASKFF. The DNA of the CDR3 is TGCAGTGCTAGAGATAAAGCTAGCAAGTTCTTC.

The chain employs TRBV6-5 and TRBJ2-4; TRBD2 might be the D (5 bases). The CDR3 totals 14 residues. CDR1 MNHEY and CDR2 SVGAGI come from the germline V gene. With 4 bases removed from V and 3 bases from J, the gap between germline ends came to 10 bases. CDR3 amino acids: CASSSTSNKNIQYF. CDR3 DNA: TGTGCCAGCAGTTCTACTAGTAACAAAAACATTCAGTACTTC.

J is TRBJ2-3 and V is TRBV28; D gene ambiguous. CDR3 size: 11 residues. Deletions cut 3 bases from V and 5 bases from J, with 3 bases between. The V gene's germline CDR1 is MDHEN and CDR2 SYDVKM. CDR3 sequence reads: CASSFQDTQYF. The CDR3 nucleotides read TGTGCCAGCAGTTTTCAAGATACGCAGTATTTT. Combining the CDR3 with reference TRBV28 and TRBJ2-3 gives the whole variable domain DVKVTQSSRYLVKRTGEKVFLECVQDMDHENMFWYRQDPGLGLRLIYFSYDVKMKEKGDIPEGYSVSREKKERFSLILESASTNQTSMYLCASSFQDTQYFGPGTRLTVL.

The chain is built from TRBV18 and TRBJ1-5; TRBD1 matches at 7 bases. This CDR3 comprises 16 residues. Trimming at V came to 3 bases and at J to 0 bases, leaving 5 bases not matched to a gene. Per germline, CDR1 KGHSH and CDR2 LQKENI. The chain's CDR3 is CASSPSRDSSNQPQHF. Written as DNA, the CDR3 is TGTGCCAGCTCACCGAGTCGGGACAGTAGCAATCAGCCCCAGCATTTT.

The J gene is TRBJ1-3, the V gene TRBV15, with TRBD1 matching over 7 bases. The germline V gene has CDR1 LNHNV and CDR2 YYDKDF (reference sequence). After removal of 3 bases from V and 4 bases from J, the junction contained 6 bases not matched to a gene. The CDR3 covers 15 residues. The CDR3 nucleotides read TGTGCCACCAGCAGTCGCAGGGGGGACGGAAACACCATATATTTT. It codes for CATSSRRGDGNTIYF.

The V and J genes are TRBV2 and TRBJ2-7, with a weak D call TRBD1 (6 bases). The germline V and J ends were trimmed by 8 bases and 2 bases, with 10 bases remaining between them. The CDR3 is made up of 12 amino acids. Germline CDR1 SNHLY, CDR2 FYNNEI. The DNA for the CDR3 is TGTGCCAGCTCACAGGGACCCTACGAGCAGTACTTC. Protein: CASSQGPYEQYF. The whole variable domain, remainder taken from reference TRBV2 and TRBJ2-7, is EPEVTQTPSHQVTQMGQEVILRCVPISNHLYFYWYRQILGQKVEFLVSFYNNEISEKSEIFDDQFSVERPDGSNFTLKIRSTKLEDSAMYFCASSQGPYEQYFGPGTRLTVT.

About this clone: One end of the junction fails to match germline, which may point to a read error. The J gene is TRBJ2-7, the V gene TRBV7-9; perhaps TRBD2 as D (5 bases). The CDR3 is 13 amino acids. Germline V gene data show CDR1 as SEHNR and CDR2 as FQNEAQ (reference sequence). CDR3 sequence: CVSSSGGPYEQYF. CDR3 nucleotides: TGTGTCAGCAGCTCCGGCGGGCCCTACGAGCAGTACTTC.

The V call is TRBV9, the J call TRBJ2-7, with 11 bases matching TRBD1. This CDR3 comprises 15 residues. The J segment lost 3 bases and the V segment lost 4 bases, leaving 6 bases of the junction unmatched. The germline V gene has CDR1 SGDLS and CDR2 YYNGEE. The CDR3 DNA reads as TGTGCCAGCAGCCCGAGGACAGGGGGCATCTACGAGCAGTACTTC. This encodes CASSPRTGGIYEQYF.